Listed below are T cell receptor beta chains from one sample, sequenced in a study of blood T cells in healthy people across ages. TCRdb analysed the 5' RACE reads with MiXCR anew, one entry per CDR3 protein. The table has about 720,000 distinct CDR3 sequences, about 20% seen once. Sequenced sample: blood. These receptor sequences come from a man in his 70s in good health. The CDR3 runs from the conserved cysteine through the conserved F or W. Each record gives: D gene, clone size, V gene, J gene, CDR3 protein, CDR3 DNA. D genes are given only for firm matches. Only some rows state a clone size, as once, few, many or a class for expanded clones.

d_gene: .
abundance: few
v_gene: TRBV7-3
j_gene: TRBJ2-2
CDR3aa: CASSSTFGGELFF
CDR3nt: TGTGCCAGCAGCTCCACTTTCGGCGGGGAGCTGTTTTTT

d_gene: TRBD1
abundance: .
v_gene: TRBV12-3/TRBV12-4
j_gene: TRBJ2-1
CDR3aa: CASSSVRTGTGQFF
CDR3nt: TGTGCCAGCAGTTCCGTCCGTACCGGGACAGGGCAGTTCTTC

d_gene: .
abundance: .
v_gene: TRBV30
j_gene: TRBJ1-2
CDR3aa: CAWSMEGYGGYTF
CDR3nt: TGTGCCTGGAGCATGGAGGGTTACGGTGGCTACACCTTC

d_gene: .
abundance: few
v_gene: TRBV7-2
j_gene: TRBJ1-2
CDR3aa: CASSLRDKERLAIYGYTF
CDR3nt: TGTGCCAGCAGCCTCCGGGACAAAGAAAGGTTGGCGATCTATGGCTACACCTTC

d_gene: .
abundance: once
v_gene: TRBV28
j_gene: TRBJ2-2
CDR3aa: CATQYTGELFF
CDR3nt: TGTGCCACCCAATACACCGGGGAGCTGTTTTTT

d_gene: TRBD1
abundance: .
v_gene: TRBV19
j_gene: TRBJ1-5
CDR3aa: CASAGQGNQPQHF
CDR3nt: TGTGCCAGCGCGGGACAGGGAAATCAGCCCCAGCATTTT

d_gene: .
abundance: .
v_gene: TRBV12-3/TRBV12-4
j_gene: TRBJ2-3
CDR3aa: CASRWRRRTDAEYF
CDR3nt: TGTGCCAGCCGTTGGAGACGGAGAACAGATGCGGAGTATTTT

d_gene: TRBD1
abundance: few
v_gene: TRBV20-1
j_gene: TRBJ1-2
CDR3aa: CSAGQGQGVYGYTF
CDR3nt: TGCAGTGCTGGCCAGGGACAGGGTGTCTATGGCTACACCTTC

d_gene: .
abundance: .
v_gene: TRBV7-2
j_gene: TRBJ1-2
CDR3aa: CASSLDYSANYGYTF
CDR3nt: TGTGCCAGCAGCTTAGATTATTCGGCTAACTATGGCTACACCTTC

d_gene: .
abundance: .
v_gene: TRBV6-1
j_gene: TRBJ1-2
CDR3aa: CASSEALTGTYGYTF
CDR3nt: TGTGCCAGCAGTGAAGCATTAACCGGGACATACGGCTACACCTTC

d_gene: TRBD1
abundance: .
v_gene: TRBV4-1
j_gene: TRBJ2-1
CDR3aa: CAGSQARTGGGEQFF
CDR3nt: TGCGCCGGCAGCCAAGCCCGGACAGGGGGCGGTGAGCAGTTCTTC

d_gene: .
abundance: .
v_gene: TRBV2
j_gene: TRBJ1-1
CDR3aa: CASREVDNYRSAFF
CDR3nt: TGTGCCAGCAGGGAGGTGGACAACTACCGGTCGGCTTTCTTT

d_gene: .
abundance: .
v_gene: TRBV7-2
j_gene: TRBJ2-3
CDR3aa: CASSFYSPGEDTQYF
CDR3nt: TGTGCCAGCAGCTTTTATTCTCCGGGGGAAGATACGCAGTATTTT

d_gene: .
abundance: .
v_gene: TRBV20-1
j_gene: TRBJ1-2
CDR3aa: CSARPQHGYTF
CDR3nt: TGCAGTGCTAGACCCCAGCATGGCTACACCTTC

d_gene: TRBD2
abundance: .
v_gene: TRBV11-2
j_gene: TRBJ2-1
CDR3aa: CASSSPGRLAEQFF
CDR3nt: TGTGCCAGCAGCTCTCCCGGGAGACTAGCAGAGCAGTTCTTC

d_gene: .
abundance: .
v_gene: TRBV21-1
j_gene: TRBJ2-1
CDR3aa: CASSKGPYNEQFF
CDR3nt: TGTGCCAGCAGCAAAGGCCCCTACAATGAGCAGTTCTTC

d_gene: .
abundance: .
v_gene: TRBV6-1
j_gene: TRBJ2-5
CDR3aa: CASSESWGAETQYF
CDR3nt: TGTGCCAGCAGTGAATCCTGGGGCGCAGAGACCCAGTACTTC

d_gene: .
abundance: many
v_gene: TRBV5-1
j_gene: TRBJ2-5
CDR3aa: CASSLATGLQETQYF
CDR3nt: TGCGCCAGCAGCTTGGCCACGGGGCTCCAAGAGACCCAGTACTTC

d_gene: TRBD2
abundance: many
v_gene: TRBV20-1
j_gene: TRBJ2-1
CDR3aa: CSAYLAGGPSSYNEQFF
CDR3nt: TGCAGTGCCTATCTAGCGGGAGGTCCTAGCTCCTACAATGAGCAGTTCTTC

d_gene: .
abundance: .
v_gene: TRBV12-3/TRBV12-4
j_gene: TRBJ2-1
CDR3aa: CASSFFRENNEQFF
CDR3nt: TGTGCCAGCAGCTTTTTTCGGGAAAACAATGAGCAGTTCTTC

d_gene: .
abundance: .
v_gene: TRBV5-5
j_gene: TRBJ2-7
CDR3aa: CASSLALAPYEQYF
CDR3nt: TGCGCCAGCAGCTTGGCCCTAGCCCCCTACGAGCAGTACTTC

d_gene: TRBD2
abundance: .
v_gene: TRBV7-3
j_gene: TRBJ2-3
CDR3aa: CASSLKLAGTTDTQYF
CDR3nt: TGTGCCAGCAGCTTAAAACTAGCGGGAACCACAGATACGCAGTATTTT

d_gene: .
abundance: few
v_gene: TRBV4-3
j_gene: TRBJ2-1
CDR3aa: CASSQDLSGNEQFF
CDR3nt: TGCGCCAGCAGCCAAGATCTGAGCGGTAATGAGCAGTTCTTC

d_gene: .
abundance: few
v_gene: TRBV21-1
j_gene: TRBJ2-3
CDR3aa: CASSTPSSGYTDTQYF
CDR3nt: TGTGCCAGCAGCACCCCATCTAGCGGTTACACAGATACGCAGTATTTT

d_gene: .
abundance: .
v_gene: TRBV3-1
j_gene: TRBJ2-1
CDR3aa: CASSPTSPSSYNEQFF
CDR3nt: TGTGCCAGCAGCCCTACTAGCCCTAGCTCCTACAATGAGCAGTTCTTC

d_gene: TRBD1
abundance: .
v_gene: TRBV27
j_gene: TRBJ1-5
CDR3aa: CASSFRDSFNQPQHF
CDR3nt: TGTGCCAGCAGTTTCAGGGACAGCTTCAATCAGCCCCAGCATTTT

d_gene: TRBD1
abundance: .
v_gene: TRBV29-1
j_gene: TRBJ1-5
CDR3aa: CSVGTGNSNQPQHF
CDR3nt: TGCAGCGTCGGGACAGGGAATAGCAATCAGCCCCAGCATTTT

d_gene: .
abundance: .
v_gene: TRBV5-1
j_gene: TRBJ2-1
CDR3aa: CASSPFDSSGYNEQFF
CDR3nt: TGCGCCAGCAGCCCCTTCGACAGTTCGGGTTACAATGAGCAGTTCTTC

d_gene: .
abundance: few
v_gene: TRBV11-2
j_gene: TRBJ2-5
CDR3aa: CASSPASRATKQTQYF
CDR3nt: TGTGCCAGCAGCCCAGCCTCCCGGGCCACTAAACAGACCCAGTACTTC

d_gene: TRBD1
abundance: .
v_gene: TRBV2
j_gene: TRBJ1-4
CDR3aa: CASSVPTGGEKLFF
CDR3nt: TGTGCCAGCAGTGTCCCGACAGGGGGCGAAAAACTGTTTTTT

d_gene: TRBD1
abundance: .
v_gene: TRBV7-8
j_gene: TRBJ1-2
CDR3aa: CASSLNQGVEYGYTF
CDR3nt: TGTGCCAGCAGCTTAAACCAGGGGGTAGAGTATGGCTACACCTTC

d_gene: TRBD1
abundance: .
v_gene: TRBV15
j_gene: TRBJ2-7
CDR3aa: CATSRDRGLYEQYF
CDR3nt: TGTGCCACCAGCAGAGATAGGGGGCTCTACGAGCAGTACTTC

d_gene: TRBD2
abundance: .
v_gene: TRBV7-3
j_gene: TRBJ2-2
CDR3aa: CASSFSYPLAGNLGELFF
CDR3nt: TGTGCCAGCAGCTTCTCCTATCCTCTAGCGGGGAACCTCGGGGAGCTGTTTTTT

d_gene: .
abundance: once
v_gene: TRBV5-6
j_gene: TRBJ2-1
CDR3aa: CASSPPMRLNYNEHFF
CDR3nt: TGTGCCAGCAGCCCCCCAATGAGACTAAACTACAATGAGCACTTCTTC

d_gene: .
abundance: .
v_gene: TRBV3-1
j_gene: TRBJ2-3
CDR3aa: CASSQDPVGTQYF
CDR3nt: TGTGCCAGCAGCCAAGATCCGGTCGGAACGCAGTATTTT

d_gene: .
abundance: many
v_gene: TRBV6-2/TRBV6-3
j_gene: TRBJ1-4
CDR3aa: CASRWTDTTNEKLFF
CDR3nt: TGTGCCAGCAGATGGACGGATACAACTAATGAAAAACTGTTTTTT